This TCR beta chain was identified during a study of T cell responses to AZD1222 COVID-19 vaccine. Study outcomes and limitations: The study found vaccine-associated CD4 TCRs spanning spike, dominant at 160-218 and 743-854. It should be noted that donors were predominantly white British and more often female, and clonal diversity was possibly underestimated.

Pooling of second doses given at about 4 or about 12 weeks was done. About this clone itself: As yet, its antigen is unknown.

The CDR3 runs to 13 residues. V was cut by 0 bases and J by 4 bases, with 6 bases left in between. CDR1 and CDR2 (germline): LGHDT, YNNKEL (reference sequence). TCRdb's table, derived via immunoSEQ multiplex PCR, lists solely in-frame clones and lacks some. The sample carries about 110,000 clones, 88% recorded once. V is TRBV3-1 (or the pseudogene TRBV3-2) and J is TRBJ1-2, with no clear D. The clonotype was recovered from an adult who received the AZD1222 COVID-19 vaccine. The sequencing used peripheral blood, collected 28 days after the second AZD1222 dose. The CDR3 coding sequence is TGTGCCAGCAGCCAAGAGTACACCTATGGCTACACCTTC. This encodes CASSQEYTYGYTF.